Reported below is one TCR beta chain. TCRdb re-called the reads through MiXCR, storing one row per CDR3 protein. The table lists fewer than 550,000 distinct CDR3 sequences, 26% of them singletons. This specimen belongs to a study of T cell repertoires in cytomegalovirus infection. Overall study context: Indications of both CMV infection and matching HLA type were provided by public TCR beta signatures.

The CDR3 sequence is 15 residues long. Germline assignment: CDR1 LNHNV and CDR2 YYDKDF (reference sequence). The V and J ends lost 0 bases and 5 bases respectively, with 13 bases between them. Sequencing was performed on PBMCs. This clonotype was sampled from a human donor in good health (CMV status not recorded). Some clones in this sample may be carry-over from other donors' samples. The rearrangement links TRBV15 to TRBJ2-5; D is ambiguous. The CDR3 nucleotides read TGTGCCACCAGCAGAGATCCCGGTAGAGTCGAGACCCAGTACTTC. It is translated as CATSRDPGRVETQYF. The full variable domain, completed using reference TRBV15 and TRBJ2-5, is DAMVIQNPRYQVTQFGKPVTLSCSQTLNHNVMYWYQQKSSQAPKLLFHYYDKDFNNEADTPDNFQSRRPNTSFCFLDIRSPGLGDTAMYLCATSRDPGRVETQYFGPGTRLLVL.